These 9 T cell receptor beta chains came from one sample sequenced in a study of neurological immune-mediated disorders. TCRdb processed the 5' RACE reads anew with MiXCR; each CDR3 protein has one entry. The sample holds roughly 34,000 distinct CDR3 sequences, around an eighth seen once. Time point specified: longitudinal time-point 2. The sequencing input was PBMCs. The receptors shown here come from a middle-aged woman in good health.

This clonotype appeared many times. V and J are TRBV20-1 and TRBJ2-7; D perhaps matches TRBD2 (6 bases). Germline lookup yields CDR1 DFQATT and CDR2 SNEGSKA (reference sequence). V dropped 3 bases and J dropped 2 bases, with 14 bases sitting between them. The CDR3 is made up of 14 amino acids. CDR3 nucleotides: TGCAGTGCTAGCCGGGACTCTCGACCCTACGAGCAGTACTTC. Its translation is CSASRDSRPYEQYF.

This clonotype was observed many times. The chain combines TRBV9 with TRBJ1-1; tentative D call: TRBD1 (6 bases). V lost 4 bases to trimming and J lost 1 base, with 17 bases between them. The CDR3 contains 16 residues. Germline CDR1 and CDR2: SGDLS and YYNGEE. The CDR3 here is CASSPTQGRANTEAFF. CDR3 DNA sequence: TGTGCCAGCAGCCCTACCCAGGGGCGGGCGAACACTGAAGCTTTCTTT. The whole variable domain, remainder taken from reference TRBV9 and TRBJ1-1, is DSGVTQTPKHLITATGQRVTLRCSPRSGDLSVYWYQQSLDQGLQFLIQYYNGEERAKGNILERFSAQQFPDLHSELNLSSLELGDSALYFCASSPTQGRANTEAFFGQGTRLTVV.

This clonotype was seen a handful of times. This chain joins TRBV7-2 and TRBJ1-1; 9 bases align to TRBD1. Germline V CDR1 and CDR2: SGHTA, FQGNSA. The CDR3 is 16 amino acids. The junction had 8 bases not matched to a gene; V was cut back by 2 bases and J by 4 bases. CDR3 nucleotides: TGTGCCAGCAGCTTACAGTCGACAGGGGGTGTCACTGAAGCTTTCTTT. Its translation is CASSLQSTGGVTEAFF.

CDR3 amino acids: CSAHNVGTGGSETQYF. The CDR3 DNA is TGCAGTGCCCACAACGTGGGGACAGGGGGATCAGAGACCCAGTACTTC. This chain joins TRBV20-1 and TRBJ2-5; the match to TRBD1 covers 11 bases. The germline V gene has CDR1 DFQATT and CDR2 SNEGSKA (reference sequence). With 6 bases clipped from V and 4 bases from J, the junction kept 13 bases outside the gene matches. The CDR3 loop spans 16 amino acids.

This clonotype was counted at least ten times. The gene calls are TRBV20-1 and TRBJ2-7; 12 bases map to TRBD2. CDR3 size: 14 residues. V was clipped by 2 bases and J by 6 bases; unmatched bases: 5. The V gene's germline CDR1 is DFQATT and CDR2 SNEGSKA (reference sequence). In DNA form, the CDR3 reads TGCAGTGCTAGAATGACTAGCGGGGGCCGCGAGCAGTACTTC. Translating it yields CSARMTSGGREQYF.

This clonotype was seen ten or more times. This chain connects TRBV10-3 to TRBJ1-6; D unclear. CDR1 is ENHRY and CDR2 is SYGVKD in the germline V gene. The CDR3 contains 16 residues. Trimming removed 0 bases from V and 6 bases from J, with 12 bases in between. CDR3 DNA: TGTGCCATCAGTGAGTCGTCAGCACGGGGTAATTCACCCCTCCACTTT. Its protein product is CAISESSARGNSPLHF.

A remark on this clonotype: A single base separates this from a much larger clone, so it may be a read error. The chain employs TRBV30 and TRBJ1-5; perhaps TRBD1 as D (5 bases). CDR3 size: 13 residues. Germline loops: CDR1 GTSNPN, CDR2 SVGIG (reference sequence). The CDR3 protein is CSWTWARDQPQHF. CDR3 sequence (DNA): TGTTCCTGGACCTGGGCCAGGGATCAGCCCCAGCATTTT.

This clonotype was counted once. This may come from a read error, since a much larger clone is one base off. This rearrangement joins TRBV6-2 or TRBV6-3 to TRBJ2-1, with 8 nucleotides matching TRBD2. V lost 10 bases to trimming and J lost 12 bases; unmatched junction nucleotides: 17. The germline V gene has CDR1 MNHEY and CDR2 SVGEGT. The CDR3 is 14 residues long. The CDR3 coding sequence is TGTGCCATCCTAAACTGGGGTAGCGGGATAAGGCAGTTCTTC. This codes for CAILNWGSGIRQFF.

CDR3 bases: TGTGCCAGCAGCTTAATAGGGGGGGTCACTGAAGCTTTCTTT. Its protein product is CASSLIGGVTEAFF. This chain uses TRBV7-3 with TRBJ1-1, with D perhaps matching TRBD1 (6 bases). V gave up 1 base and J gave up 4 bases, with 10 bases separating them. The CDR3 contains 14 residues. The germline CDR1 and CDR2 sequences are SGHTA and FQGTGA.